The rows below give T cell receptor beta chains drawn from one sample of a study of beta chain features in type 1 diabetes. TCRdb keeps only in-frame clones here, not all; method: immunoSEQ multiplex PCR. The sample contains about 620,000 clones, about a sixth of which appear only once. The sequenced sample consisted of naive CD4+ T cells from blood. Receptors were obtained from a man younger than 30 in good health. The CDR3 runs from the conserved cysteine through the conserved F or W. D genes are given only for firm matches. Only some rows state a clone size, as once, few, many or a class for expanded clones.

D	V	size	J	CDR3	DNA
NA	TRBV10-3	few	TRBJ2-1	CAISVDYPSNEQFF	TGTGCCATCAGTGTGGACTACCCTTCCAATGAGCAGTTCTTC
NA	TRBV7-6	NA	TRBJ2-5	CASSLYIGVETQYF	TGTGCCAGCAGCTTATATATCGGAGTAGAGACCCAGTACTTC
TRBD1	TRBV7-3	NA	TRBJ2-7	CASSSGQGAVEQYF	TGTGCCAGCAGCTCCGGACAGGGGGCGGTCGAGCAGTACTTC
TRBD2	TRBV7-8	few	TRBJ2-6	CASSPLRLAGVSGANVLTF	TGTGCCAGCAGCCCTCTCCGACTAGCGGGGGTCTCTGGGGCCAACGTCCTGACTTTC
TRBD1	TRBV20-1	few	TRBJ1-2	CSARTGEGYTF	TGCAGTGCGAGGACAGGGGAAGGCTACACCTTC
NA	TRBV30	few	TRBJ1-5	CAWSVGGVDQPQHF	TGTGCCTGGAGTGTCGGGGGGGTTGATCAGCCCCAGCATTTT
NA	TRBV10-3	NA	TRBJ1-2	CAISKSGQLAYGYTF	TGTGCCATCAGTAAGTCCGGACAGCTTGCCTATGGCTACACCTTC
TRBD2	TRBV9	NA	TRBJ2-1	CASSGGGAGSYNEQFF	TGTGCCAGCAGCGGTGGGGGAGCGGGAAGCTACAATGAGCAGTTCTTC
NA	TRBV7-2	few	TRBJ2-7	CASSGFGGPYEQYF	TGTGCCAGCTCGGGATTCGGGGGGCCCTACGAGCAGTACTTC
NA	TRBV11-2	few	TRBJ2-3	CASSSLALDPDTQYF	TGTGCCAGCAGCTCCTTAGCATTAGACCCAGATACGCAGTATTTT
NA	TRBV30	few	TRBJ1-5	CAWSYQGKQPQHF	TGTGCCTGGAGTTATCAGGGGAAGCAGCCCCAGCATTTT
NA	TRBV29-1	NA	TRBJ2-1	CSVPSTQPNEQFF	TGCAGCGTTCCCTCGACTCAACCCAATGAGCAGTTCTTC
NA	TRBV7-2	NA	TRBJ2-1	CASSLAGLSPEEFF	TGTGCCAGCAGCTTAGCGGGTCTGAGCCCAGAGGAGTTCTTC
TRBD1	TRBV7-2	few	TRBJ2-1	CASSQMTGGSYNEQFF	TGTGCCAGCAGCCAGATGACAGGGGGCTCCTACAATGAGCAGTTCTTC
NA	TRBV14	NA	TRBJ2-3	CASSRGGPTDTQYF	TGTGCCAGCAGCCGAGGGGGGCCCACAGATACGCAGTATTTT
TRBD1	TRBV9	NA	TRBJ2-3	CASSSRQGAYTDTQYF	TGTGCCAGCAGCTCCCGACAGGGGGCCTACACAGATACGCAGTATTTT
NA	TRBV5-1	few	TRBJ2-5	CASSLTQRNQETQYF	TGCGCCAGCAGCTTGACTCAGCGAAACCAAGAGACCCAGTACTTC
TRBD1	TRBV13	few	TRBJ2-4	CASSFRFTVRGHAKNIQYF	TGTGCCAGCAGCTTCCGCTTCACCGTCAGGGGGCATGCCAAAAACATTCAGTACTTC
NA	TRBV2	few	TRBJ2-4	CASSTVGLTAKNIQYF	TGTGCCAGCAGTACCGTGGGACTCACAGCCAAAAACATTCAGTACTTC
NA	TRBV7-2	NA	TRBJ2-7	CASSPLGGLSYEQYF	TGTGCCAGCAGCCCGCTGGGGGGGCTCTCCTACGAGCAGTACTTC
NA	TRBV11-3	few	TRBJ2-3	CASSLMRGRGTDTQYF	TGTGCCAGCAGCTTAATGCGGGGTAGGGGCACAGATACGCAGTATTTT
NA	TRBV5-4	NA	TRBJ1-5	CASSFGGLNQPQHF	TGTGCCAGCAGCTTTGGGGGGTTGAATCAGCCCCAGCATTTT
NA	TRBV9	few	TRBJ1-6	CASSVVTENSPLHF	TGTGCCAGCAGCGTAGTAACCGAGAATTCACCCCTCCACTTT
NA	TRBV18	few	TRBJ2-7	CASSPTGGHTYEQYF	TGTGCCAGCTCACCTACGGGGGGCCATACCTACGAGCAGTACTTC
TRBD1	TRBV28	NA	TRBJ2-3	CASTWDRGTDTQYF	TGTGCCAGCACTTGGGACAGGGGGACAGATACGCAGTATTTT
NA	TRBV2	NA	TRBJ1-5	CASSEQGLPQPQHF	TGTGCCAGCAGCGAACAGGGCCTACCGCAGCCCCAGCATTTT
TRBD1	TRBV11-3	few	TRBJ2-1	CASSFTYNRGHNEQFF	TGTGCCAGCAGCTTTACCTATAACAGGGGGCACAATGAGCAGTTCTTC
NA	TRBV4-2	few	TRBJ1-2	CASRTPGGNPGYTF	TGTGCCAGCAGGACCCCCGGGGGCAATCCTGGCTACACCTTC